This T cell receptor beta chain was obtained from a study of CD8 T cells in ankylosing spondylitis. Study outcomes and limitations: The authors reported significant enrichment of disease-linked clones in matched ankylosing spondylitis synovial fluid. Some of these motif variants have turned up before, in reports on reactive arthritis synovial fluid and blood.

V lost 2 bases, J lost 4 bases, and 15 bases lay in between. The CDR3 spans 16 residues. From germline, CDR1 is SGHTA and CDR2 FQGNSA. Researchers built TCR beta libraries using quantitative 5'-RACE with molecular barcodes. TCRdb itself ran the 5' RACE reads through MiXCR, one entry per CDR3 protein. The sample has hundreds of thousands of distinct CDR3 sequences, approximately 24% seen once; the top ten hold about 7%. Ten or more counts support this clonotype. Its antigen is as yet unknown. This sequence was found in a male donor with ankylosing spondylitis or in good health (not recorded which). The chain couples TRBV7-2 to TRBJ2-4; a possible D gene is TRBD1 (5 bases). Sequencing used blood, either unsorted or a sorted T cell fraction (not recorded which). The CDR3 DNA follows: TGTGCCAGCAGCTTAAGTCAGGACAAGGGGAAAAACATTCAGTACTTC. Amino acids: CASSLSQDKGKNIQYF. The full variable domain, its missing parts supplied by reference TRBV7-2 and TRBJ2-4, is GAGVSQSPSNKVTEKGKDVELRCDPISGHTALYWYRQSLGQGLEFLIYFQGNSAPDKSGLPSDRFSAERTGGSVSTLTIQRTQQEDSAVYLCASSLSQDKGKNIQYFGAGTRLSVL.